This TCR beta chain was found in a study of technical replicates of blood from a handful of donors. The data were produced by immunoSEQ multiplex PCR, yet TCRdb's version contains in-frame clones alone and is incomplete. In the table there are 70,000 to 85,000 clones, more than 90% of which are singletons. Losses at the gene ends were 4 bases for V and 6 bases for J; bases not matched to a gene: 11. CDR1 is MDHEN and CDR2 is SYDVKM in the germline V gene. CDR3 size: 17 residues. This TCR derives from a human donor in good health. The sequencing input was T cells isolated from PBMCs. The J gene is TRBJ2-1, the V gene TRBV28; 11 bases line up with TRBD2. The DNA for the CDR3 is TGTGCCAGCAGTTCATACTCCGGGACTAGCGGACTCAATGAGCAGTTCTTC. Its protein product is CASSSYSGTSGLNEQFF.